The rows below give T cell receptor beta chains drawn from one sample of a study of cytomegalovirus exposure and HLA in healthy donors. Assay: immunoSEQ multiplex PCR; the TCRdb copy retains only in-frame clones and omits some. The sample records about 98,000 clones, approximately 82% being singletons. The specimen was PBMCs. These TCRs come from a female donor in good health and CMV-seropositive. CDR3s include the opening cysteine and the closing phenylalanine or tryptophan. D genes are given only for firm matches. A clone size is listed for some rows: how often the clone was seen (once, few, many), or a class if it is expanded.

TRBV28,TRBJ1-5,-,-,CASSTETGLNQPQHF,TGTGCCAGCAGCACCGAGACGGGTCTTAATCAGCCCCAGCATTTT
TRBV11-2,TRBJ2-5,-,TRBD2,CASSLDGLGGETQYF,TGTGCCAGCAGCTTAGATGGACTAGGTGGCGAGACCCAGTACTTC
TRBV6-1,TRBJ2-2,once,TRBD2,CASRNNLADTGELFF,TGTGCCAGCAGGAACAATCTAGCGGACACCGGGGAGCTGTTTTTT
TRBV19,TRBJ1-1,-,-,CASSRDTNTEAFF,TGTGCCAGTAGCCGGGACACGAACACTGAAGCTTTCTTT
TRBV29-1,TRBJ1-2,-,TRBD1,CSVSGTGNGYTF,TGCAGCGTTTCCGGGACAGGGAATGGCTACACCTTC
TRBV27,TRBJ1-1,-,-,CASSLSRQGAAFF,TGTGCCAGCAGTTTATCTCGGCAGGGTGCAGCTTTCTTT
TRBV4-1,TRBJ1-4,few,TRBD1,CASSLLDRGGNEKLFF,TGCGCCAGCAGCTTATTAGACAGGGGCGGAAATGAAAAACTGTTTTTT
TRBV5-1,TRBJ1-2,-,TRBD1,CASSPNWGQAGGYTF,TGCGCCAGCAGCCCCAACTGGGGACAGGCGGGCGGCTACACCTTC
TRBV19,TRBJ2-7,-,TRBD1,CASSNTGGSYEQYF,TGTGCCAGTAGTAACACAGGGGGCTCCTACGAGCAGTACTTC
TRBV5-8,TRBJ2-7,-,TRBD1,CASSPDRGPKFYEQYF,TGTGCCAGCAGCCCCGACAGGGGCCCTAAATTTTACGAGCAGTACTTC
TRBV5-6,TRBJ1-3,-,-,CASSSGGISGNTIYF,TGTGCCAGCAGCTCAGGCGGGATCTCTGGAAACACCATATATTTT
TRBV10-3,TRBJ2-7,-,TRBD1,CAISDRDRGPEQYF,TGTGCCATCAGTGACAGGGACAGGGGGCCCGAGCAGTACTTC
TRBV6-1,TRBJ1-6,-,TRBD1,CASRELLRGFYSPLHF,TGTGCCAGCAGGGAATTACTCAGGGGGTTCTATTCACCCCTCCACTTT
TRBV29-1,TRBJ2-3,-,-,CSVLSRAIDTQYF,TGCAGCGTTTTGTCCAGGGCGATAGATACGCAGTATTTT
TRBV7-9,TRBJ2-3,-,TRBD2,CASSFTGLAHSDTQYF,TGTGCCAGCAGCTTCACGGGACTAGCACACTCAGATACGCAGTATTTT
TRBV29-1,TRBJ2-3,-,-,CSAGTDTQYF,TGCAGCGCGGGCACAGATACGCAGTATTTT
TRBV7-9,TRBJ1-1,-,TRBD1,CASSPRQGRLNTEAFF,TGTGCCAGCAGCCCAAGACAGGGCAGGTTGAACACTGAAGCTTTCTTT
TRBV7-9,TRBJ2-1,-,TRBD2,CAGSPTSGGWGQFF,TGTGCCGGCTCACCGACTAGCGGGGGATGGGGGCAGTTCTTC
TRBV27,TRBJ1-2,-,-,CASSLFPGNYGYTF,TGTGCCAGCAGTTTATTTCCAGGGAACTATGGCTACACCTTC
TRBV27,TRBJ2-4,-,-,CASSLLVALAKNIQYF,TGTGCCAGCAGTTTATTGGTGGCTCTAGCCAAAAACATTCAGTACTTC
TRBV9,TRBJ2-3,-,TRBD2,CASSQTSGRAAGDTQYF,TGTGCCAGCAGCCAGACTAGCGGGAGGGCCGCAGGAGATACGCAGTATTTT
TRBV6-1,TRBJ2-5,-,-,CASSEHGFQTQYF,TGTGCCAGCAGTGAACACGGGTTTCAGACCCAGTACTTC
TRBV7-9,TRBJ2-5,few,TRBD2,CASRTSGSPQETQYF,TGTGCCAGCCGTACTAGCGGGAGCCCCCAAGAGACCCAGTACTTC
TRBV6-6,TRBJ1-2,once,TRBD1,CASSYIGTGPYGYTF,TGTGCCAGCAGTTACATAGGGACAGGACCCTATGGCTACACCTTC
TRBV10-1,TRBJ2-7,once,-,CASSDRDYEQYF,TGCGCCAGCAGCGACCGGGACTACGAGCAGTACTTC
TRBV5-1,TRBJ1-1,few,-,CASSLGGGVDTEAFF,TGCGCCAGCAGCTTGGGTGGGGGCGTGGACACTGAAGCTTTCTTT
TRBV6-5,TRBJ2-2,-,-,CASSYGGGGQSGELFF,TGTGCCAGCAGTTATGGAGGGGGGGGGCAATCCGGGGAGCTGTTTTTT
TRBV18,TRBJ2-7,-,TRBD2,CASSPSRVAGSYEQYF,TGTGCCAGCTCACCTAGCAGGGTAGCGGGGTCCTACGAGCAGTACTTC
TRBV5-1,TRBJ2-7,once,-,CASSFKGPSYEQYF,TGCGCCAGCAGCTTCAAGGGGCCATCTTACGAGCAGTACTTC
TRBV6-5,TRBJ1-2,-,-,CASSYPGGYPF,TGTGCCAGCAGTTACCCGGGGGGCTACCCCTTC
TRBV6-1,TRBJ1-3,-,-,CASSPTVTSGNTIYF,TGTGCCAGCAGCCCGACAGTCACCTCTGGAAACACCATATATTTT
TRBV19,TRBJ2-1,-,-,CASSRGINEQFF,TGTGCCAGTTCAAGGGGGATCAATGAGCAGTTCTTC